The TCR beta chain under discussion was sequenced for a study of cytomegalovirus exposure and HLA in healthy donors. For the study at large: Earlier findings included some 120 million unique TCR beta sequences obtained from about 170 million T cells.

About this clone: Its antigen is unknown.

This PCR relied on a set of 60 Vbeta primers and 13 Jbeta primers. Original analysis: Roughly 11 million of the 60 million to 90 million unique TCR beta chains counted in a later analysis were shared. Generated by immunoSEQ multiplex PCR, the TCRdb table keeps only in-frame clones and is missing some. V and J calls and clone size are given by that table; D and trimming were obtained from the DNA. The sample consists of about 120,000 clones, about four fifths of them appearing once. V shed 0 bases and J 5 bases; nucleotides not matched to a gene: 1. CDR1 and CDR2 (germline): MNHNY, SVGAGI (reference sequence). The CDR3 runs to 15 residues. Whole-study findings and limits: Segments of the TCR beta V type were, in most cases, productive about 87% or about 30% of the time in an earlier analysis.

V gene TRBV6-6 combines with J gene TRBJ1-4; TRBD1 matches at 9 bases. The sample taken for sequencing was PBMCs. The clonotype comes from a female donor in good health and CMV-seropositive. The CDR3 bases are TGTGCCAGCAGTTACTCAGGACAGGGGAATGAAAAACTGTTTTTT. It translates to CASSYSGQGNEKLFF.